This T cell receptor beta chain was sequenced in a study of T cell responses to AZD1222 COVID-19 vaccine. TCRdb keeps only in-frame clones here, not all; method: immunoSEQ multiplex PCR. The sample carries approximately 130,000 clones, around 89% recorded once. As concerns this clone: The antigen is not known.

Study-level findings and limits: Researchers report vaccine-associated CD4 TCRs spanning spike, with dominance at 160-218 and 743-854. Baseline testing showed seropositivity in only a handful of AZD1222 recipients. Clonal diversity was possibly underestimated, and white British individuals and females predominated among donors. Scientists sampled the repertoires only once the peak T cell response had passed.

This CDR3 is 14 amino acids long. Trimming took 2 bases from V and 4 from J, leaving 9 bases between them. CDR1 and CDR2 from the germline V gene are WSHSY and SAAADI. This clonotype was obtained from an adult in good health. The chain links TRBV10-2 to TRBJ1-5; maybe TRBD1 (5 bases). The sample in question was peripheral blood, obtained on day 0 of MenACWY control vaccination. This CDR3 is CASSEAGENQPQHF. The CDR3 nucleotides read TGCGCCAGCAGTGAGGCGGGGGAAAATCAGCCCCAGCATTTT.